This is a list of T cell receptor beta chains from one sample in a study of shared clonotypes between healthy human individuals. The protocol was immunoSEQ multiplex PCR, while the TCRdb copy is restricted to in-frame clones and leaves out a portion. The sample carries 2,100,000 or so clones, nearly 97% recorded once. The sample comprised naive CD4+ T cells sorted from blood. The receptors stem from a man younger than 35 in good health. Each CDR3 is given with its conserved first and last residue. Each record gives: V gene, J gene, CDR3 protein.

>TRBV18|TRBJ1-1
CASSPPGQGNTEAFF
>TRBV7-8|TRBJ2-7
CASSLGRGRNPYEQYF
>TRBV2|TRBJ1-4
CASSPGGEEKLFF
>TRBV18|TRBJ2-3
CASSPLGDTQYF
>TRBV2|TRBJ2-7
CASRRTSLYEQYF
>TRBV6-1|TRBJ2-7
CASSEQGNEQYF
>TRBV28|TRBJ2-5
CASSRIDKETQYF
>TRBV9|TRBJ1-6
CASSSGGGHSPLHF
>TRBV15|TRBJ1-2
CATSLDRDYGYTF
>TRBV4-1|TRBJ2-2
CASSQEGQGANTGELFF
>TRBV5-4|TRBJ1-1
CASSLSVPPMNTEAFF
>TRBV7-9|TRBJ1-4
CASSLKSAFVYGSEKLFF
>TRBV7-2|TRBJ1-6
CASSLGGDSNSPLHF
>TRBV10-3|TRBJ1-2
CAISDPGSYGYTF
>TRBV12-5|TRBJ1-6
CASGLGGKNSPLHF
>TRBV4-2|TRBJ1-4
CASSQGIMVNEKLFF